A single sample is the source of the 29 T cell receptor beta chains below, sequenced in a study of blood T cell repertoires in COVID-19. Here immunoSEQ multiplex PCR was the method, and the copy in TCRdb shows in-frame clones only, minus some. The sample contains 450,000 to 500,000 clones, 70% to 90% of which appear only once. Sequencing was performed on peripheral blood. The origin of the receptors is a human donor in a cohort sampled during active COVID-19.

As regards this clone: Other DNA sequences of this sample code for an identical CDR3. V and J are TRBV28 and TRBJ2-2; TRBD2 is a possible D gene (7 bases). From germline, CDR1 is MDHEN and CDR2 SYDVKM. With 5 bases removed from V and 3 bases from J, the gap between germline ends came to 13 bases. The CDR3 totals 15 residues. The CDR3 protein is CASSLGGRDTGELFF. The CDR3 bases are TGTGCCAGCAGTCTGGGGGGGCGCGACACCGGGGAGCTGTTTTTT.

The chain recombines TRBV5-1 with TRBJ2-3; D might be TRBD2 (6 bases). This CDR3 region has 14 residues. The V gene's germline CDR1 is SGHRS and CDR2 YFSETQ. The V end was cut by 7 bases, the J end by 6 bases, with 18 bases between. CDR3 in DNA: TGCGCCAGCCGGGTCGGCGGGACCATGGATACGCAGTATTTT. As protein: CASRVGGTMDTQYF.

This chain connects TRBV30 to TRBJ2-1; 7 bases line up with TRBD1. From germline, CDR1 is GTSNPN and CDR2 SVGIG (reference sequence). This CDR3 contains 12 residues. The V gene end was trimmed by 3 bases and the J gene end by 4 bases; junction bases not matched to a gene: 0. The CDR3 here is CAWRDRYNEQFF. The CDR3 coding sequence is TGTGCCTGGAGGGACAGGTACAATGAGCAGTTCTTC.

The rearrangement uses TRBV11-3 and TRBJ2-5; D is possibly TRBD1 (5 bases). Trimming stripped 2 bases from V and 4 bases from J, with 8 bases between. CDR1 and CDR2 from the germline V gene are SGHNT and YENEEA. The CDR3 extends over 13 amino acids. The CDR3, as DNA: TGTGCCAGCAGCTTAATTAGGGGAGAGACCCAGTACTTC. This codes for CASSLIRGETQYF.

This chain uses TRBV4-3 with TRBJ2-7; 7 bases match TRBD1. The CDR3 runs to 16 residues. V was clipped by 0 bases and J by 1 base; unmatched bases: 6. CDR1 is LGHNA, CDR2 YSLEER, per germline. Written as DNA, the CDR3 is TGCGCCAGCAGCCAAGACAGGGGGATCTATTCCTACGAGCAGTACTTC. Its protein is CASSQDRGIYSYEQYF.

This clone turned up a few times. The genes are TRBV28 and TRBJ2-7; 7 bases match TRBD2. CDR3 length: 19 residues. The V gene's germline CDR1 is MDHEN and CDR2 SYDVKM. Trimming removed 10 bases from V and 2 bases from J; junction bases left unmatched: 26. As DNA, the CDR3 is TGTGCCACTGGCCAGGTTGGCTCAACCTTCATAGCGGGCACCTACGAGCAGTACTTC. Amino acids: CATGQVGSTFIAGTYEQYF. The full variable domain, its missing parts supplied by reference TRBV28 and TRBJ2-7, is DVKVTQSSRYLVKRTGEKVFLECVQDMDHENMFWYRQDPGLGLRLIYFSYDVKMKEKGDIPEGYSVSREKKERFSLILESASTNQTSMYLCATGQVGSTFIAGTYEQYFGPGTRLTVT.

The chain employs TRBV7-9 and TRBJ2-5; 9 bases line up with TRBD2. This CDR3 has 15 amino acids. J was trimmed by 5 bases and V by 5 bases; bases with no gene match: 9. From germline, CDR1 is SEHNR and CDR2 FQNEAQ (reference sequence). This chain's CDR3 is CASSPPGGRAETQYF. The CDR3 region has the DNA TGTGCCAGCAGCCCACCGGGCGGGAGGGCTGAGACCCAGTACTTC.

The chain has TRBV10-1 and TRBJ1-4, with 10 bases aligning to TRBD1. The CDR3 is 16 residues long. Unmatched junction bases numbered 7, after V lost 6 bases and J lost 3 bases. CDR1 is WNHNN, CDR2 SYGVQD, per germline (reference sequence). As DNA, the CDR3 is TGCGCCAGCAGGAGACAGGGGGCAGTGGCTAATGAAAAACTGTTTTTT. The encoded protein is CASRRQGAVANEKLFF.

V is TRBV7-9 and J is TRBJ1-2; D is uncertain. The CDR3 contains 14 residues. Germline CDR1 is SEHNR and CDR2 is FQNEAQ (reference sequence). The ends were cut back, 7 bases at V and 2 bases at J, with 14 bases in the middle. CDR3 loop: CASTALNGNYGYTF. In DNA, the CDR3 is TGTGCCAGCACGGCACTGAACGGGAACTATGGCTACACCTTC.

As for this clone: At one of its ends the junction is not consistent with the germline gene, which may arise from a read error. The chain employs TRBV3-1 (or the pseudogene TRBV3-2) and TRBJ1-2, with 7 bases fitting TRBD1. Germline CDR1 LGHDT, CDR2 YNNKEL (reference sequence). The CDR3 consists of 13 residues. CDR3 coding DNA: TGTGCCAGCAGACAAGGGACAGCATATGGCTACACCTTC. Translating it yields CASRQGTAYGYTF.

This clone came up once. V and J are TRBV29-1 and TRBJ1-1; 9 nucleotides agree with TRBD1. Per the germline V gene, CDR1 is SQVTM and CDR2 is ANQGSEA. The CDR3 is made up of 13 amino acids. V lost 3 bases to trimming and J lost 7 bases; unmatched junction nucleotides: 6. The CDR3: CSVEGTGRGEAFF. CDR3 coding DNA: TGCAGCGTTGAGGGGACAGGGAGGGGTGAAGCTTTCTTT.

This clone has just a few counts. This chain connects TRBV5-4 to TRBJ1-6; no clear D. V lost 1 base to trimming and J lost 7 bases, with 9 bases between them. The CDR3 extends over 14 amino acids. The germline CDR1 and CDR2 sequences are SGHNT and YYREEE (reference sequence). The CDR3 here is CASSLREENSPLHF. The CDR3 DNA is TGTGCCAGCAGCTTGAGAGAGGAAAATTCACCCCTCCACTTT.

In DNA form, the CDR3 reads TGTGCCACCAGTGATTACAAAGGAGACGCTTTCTTT. It specifies CATSDYKGDAFF. This sequence joins TRBV24-1 and TRBJ1-1; D remains ambiguous. The V and J ends lost 2 bases and 11 bases respectively, with 11 bases between them. The CDR3 has 12 amino acids. From germline, CDR1 is KGHDR and CDR2 SFDVKD.

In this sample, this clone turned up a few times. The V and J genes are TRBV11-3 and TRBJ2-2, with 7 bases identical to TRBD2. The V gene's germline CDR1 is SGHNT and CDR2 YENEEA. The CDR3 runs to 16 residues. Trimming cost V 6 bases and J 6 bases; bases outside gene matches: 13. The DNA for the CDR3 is TGTGCCAGCAGTCAGCGGGGTCCGGGAGGTGCCGGGGAGCTGTTTTTT. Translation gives CASSQRGPGGAGELFF.

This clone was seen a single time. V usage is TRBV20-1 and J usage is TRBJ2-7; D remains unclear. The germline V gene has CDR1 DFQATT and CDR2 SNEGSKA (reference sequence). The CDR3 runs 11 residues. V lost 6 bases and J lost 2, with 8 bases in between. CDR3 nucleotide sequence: TGCAGTGCCGTAGATACCTACGAGCAGTACTTC. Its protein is CSAVDTYEQYF.

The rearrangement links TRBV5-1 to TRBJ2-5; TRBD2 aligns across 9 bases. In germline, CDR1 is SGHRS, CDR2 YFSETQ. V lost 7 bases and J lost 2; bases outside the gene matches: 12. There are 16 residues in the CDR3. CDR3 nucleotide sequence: TGCGCCAGCGTCCTGGGACTAGCAGCCGTTCAAGAGACCCAGTACTTC. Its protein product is CASVLGLAAVQETQYF.

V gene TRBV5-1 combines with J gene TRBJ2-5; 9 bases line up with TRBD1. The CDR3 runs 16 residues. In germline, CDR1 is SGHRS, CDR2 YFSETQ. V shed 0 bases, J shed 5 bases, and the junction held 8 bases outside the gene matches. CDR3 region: CASSLGGQGVRETQYF. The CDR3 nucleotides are TGCGCCAGCAGCTTGGGGGGACAGGGAGTACGGGAGACCCAGTACTTC.

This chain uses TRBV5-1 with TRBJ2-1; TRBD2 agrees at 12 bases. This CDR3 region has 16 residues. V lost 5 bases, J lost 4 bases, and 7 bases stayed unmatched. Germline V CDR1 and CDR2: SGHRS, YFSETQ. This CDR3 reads CASRGTSGLLYNEQFF. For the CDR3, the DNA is TGCGCCAGCAGAGGGACTAGCGGGTTATTATACAATGAGCAGTTCTTC.

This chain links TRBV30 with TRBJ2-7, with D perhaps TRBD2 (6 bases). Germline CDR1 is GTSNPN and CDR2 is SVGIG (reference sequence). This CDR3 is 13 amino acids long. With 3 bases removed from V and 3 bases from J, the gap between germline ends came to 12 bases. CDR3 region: CAWRMGGDYEQYF. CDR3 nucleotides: TGTGCCTGGAGGATGGGCGGGGACTACGAGCAGTACTTC. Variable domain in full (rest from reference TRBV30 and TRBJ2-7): SQTIHQWPATLVQPVGSPLSLECTVEGTSNPNLYWYRQAAGRGLQLLFYSVGIGQISSEVPQNLSASRPQDRQFILSSKKLLLSDSGFYLCAWRMGGDYEQYFGPGTRLTVT.

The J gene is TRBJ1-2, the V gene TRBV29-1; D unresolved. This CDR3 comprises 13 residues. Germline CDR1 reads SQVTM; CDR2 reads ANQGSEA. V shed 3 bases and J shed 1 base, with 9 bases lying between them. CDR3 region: CSVDTGYNYGYTF. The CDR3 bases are TGCAGCGTTGATACTGGTTATAACTATGGCTACACCTTC.

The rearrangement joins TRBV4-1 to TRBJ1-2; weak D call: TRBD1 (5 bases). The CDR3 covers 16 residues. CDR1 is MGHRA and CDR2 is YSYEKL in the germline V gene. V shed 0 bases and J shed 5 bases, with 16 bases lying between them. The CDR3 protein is CASSQEQQAELYGYTF. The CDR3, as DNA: TGCGCCAGCAGCCAAGAACAACAGGCGGAACTGTATGGCTACACCTTC.

CDR3 region: CASSSGNTIYF. CDR3 bases: TGTGCCAGCAGCTCGGGAAACACCATATATTTT. The chain joins TRBV7-3 to TRBJ1-3; D call uncertain. The CDR3 contains 11 residues. Deletions cut 4 bases from V and 4 bases from J, with 2 bases between. Germline V CDR1 and CDR2: SGHTA, FQGTGA.

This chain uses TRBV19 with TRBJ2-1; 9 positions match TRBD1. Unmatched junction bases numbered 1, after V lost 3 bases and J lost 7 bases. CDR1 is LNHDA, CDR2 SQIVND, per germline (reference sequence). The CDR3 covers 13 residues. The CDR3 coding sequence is TGTGCCAGTAGTATCGACAGGGGGAATGAGCAGTTCTTC. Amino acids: CASSIDRGNEQFF. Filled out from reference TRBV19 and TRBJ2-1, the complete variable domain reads DGGITQSPKYLFRKEGQNVTLSCEQNLNHDAMYWYRQDPGQGLRLIYYSQIVNDFQKGDIAEGYSVSREKKESFPLTVTSAQKNPTAFYLCASSIDRGNEQFFGPGTRLTVL.

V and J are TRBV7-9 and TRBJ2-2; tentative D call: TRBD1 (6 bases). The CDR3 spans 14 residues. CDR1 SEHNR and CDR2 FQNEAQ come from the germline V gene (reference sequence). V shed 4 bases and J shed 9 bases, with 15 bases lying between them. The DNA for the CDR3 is TGTGCCAGCAGCTCGGGACACCTCGTGCGGGAGCTGTTTTTT. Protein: CASSSGHLVRELFF.

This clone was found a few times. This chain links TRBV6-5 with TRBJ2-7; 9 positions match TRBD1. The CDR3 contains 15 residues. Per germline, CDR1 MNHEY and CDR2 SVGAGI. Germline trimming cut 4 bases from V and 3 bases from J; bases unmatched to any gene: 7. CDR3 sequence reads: CASSFNSGQGYEQYF. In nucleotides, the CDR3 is TGTGCCAGCAGTTTTAATTCGGGACAGGGCTACGAGCAGTACTTC.

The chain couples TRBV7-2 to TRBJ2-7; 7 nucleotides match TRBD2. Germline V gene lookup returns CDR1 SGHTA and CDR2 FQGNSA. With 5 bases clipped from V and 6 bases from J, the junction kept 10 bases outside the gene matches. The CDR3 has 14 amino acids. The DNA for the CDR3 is TGTGCCAGCAGCCCCGGACTAGTCCCGCCCGAGCAGTACTTC. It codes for CASSPGLVPPEQYF.

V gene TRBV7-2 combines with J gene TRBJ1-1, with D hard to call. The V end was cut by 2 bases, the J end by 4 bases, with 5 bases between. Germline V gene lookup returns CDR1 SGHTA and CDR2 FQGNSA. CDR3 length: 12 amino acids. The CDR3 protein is CASSLSSTEAFF. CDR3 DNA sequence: TGTGCCAGCAGCTTATCCTCCACTGAAGCTTTCTTT.

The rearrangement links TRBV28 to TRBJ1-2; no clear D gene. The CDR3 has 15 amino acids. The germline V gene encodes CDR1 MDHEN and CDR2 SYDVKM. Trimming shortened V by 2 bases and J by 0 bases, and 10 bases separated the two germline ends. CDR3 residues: CASSLPGLANYGYTF. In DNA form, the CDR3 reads TGTGCCAGCAGTTTACCGGGGTTAGCTAACTATGGCTACACCTTC.

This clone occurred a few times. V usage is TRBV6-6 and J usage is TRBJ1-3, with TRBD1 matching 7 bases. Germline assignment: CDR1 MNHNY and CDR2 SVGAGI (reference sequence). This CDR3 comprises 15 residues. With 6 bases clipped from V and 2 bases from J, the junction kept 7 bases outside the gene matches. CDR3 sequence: CASSPGQAAGNTIYF. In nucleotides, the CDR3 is TGTGCCAGCAGCCCTGGACAGGCTGCTGGAAACACCATATATTTT.